Described below is a single TCR beta chain sequence and its context. Antigen unknown. Repertoires were generated with immunoSEQ multiplex PCR, while TCRdb's copy carries only in-frame clones and drops some. This table has 550,000 to 750,000 clones, 92% appearing once. CDR1 is MDHEN, CDR2 SYDVKM, per germline. Trimming took off 5 bases at V and 0 bases at J, with 8 bases between the two ends. CDR3 size: 14 residues. This sample was included in a study of shared clonotypes between healthy human individuals. It was CD45RO-negative cells, positively selected for CCR7, that made up naive CD8 cells, with terminally differentiated effector memory CD45RA+ cells excluded. Study-wide results and caveats: Deeper or shallower sequencing was expected to change how clonotypes are shared among donors. The study drew on few donors, limiting represented genetic and exposure-history diversity.

The sample taken for sequencing was naive CD8+ T cells sorted from blood. This chain joins TRBV28 and TRBJ1-5; D ambiguous. The origin of this receptor is a man between 25 and 39 years old in good health. CDR3 sequence: CASSAQVSNQPQHF. In DNA form, the CDR3 reads TGTGCCAGCAGTGCGCAGGTTAGCAATCAGCCCCAGCATTTT.